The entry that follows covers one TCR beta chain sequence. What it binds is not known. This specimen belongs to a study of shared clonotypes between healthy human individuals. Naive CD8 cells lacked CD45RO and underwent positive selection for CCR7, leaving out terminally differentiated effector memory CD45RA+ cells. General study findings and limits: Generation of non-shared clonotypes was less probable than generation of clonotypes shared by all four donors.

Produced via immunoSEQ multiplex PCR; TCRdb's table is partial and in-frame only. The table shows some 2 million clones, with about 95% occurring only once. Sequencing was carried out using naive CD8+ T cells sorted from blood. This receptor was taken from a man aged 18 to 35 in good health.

CDR3 sequence: CASSPFTSNTGELFF. The CDR3 coding sequence is TGTGCCAGCAGTCCCTTTACCTCGAACACCGGGGAGCTGTTTTTT. This sequence joins TRBV27 and TRBJ2-2; no definite D call. Germline V lookup: CDR1 MNHEY, CDR2 SMNVEV (reference sequence). V gave up 5 bases and J gave up 0 bases, with 10 bases separating them. CDR3 length: 15 amino acids.